These 10 T cell receptor beta chains share one sample of origin, sequenced in a study of blood T cell repertoires in COVID-19. Only in-frame clones appear in the TCRdb table, and some are missing; sequencing was by immunoSEQ multiplex PCR. The table lists roughly 180,000 clones, roughly 85% of them singletons, with less than 9% in the top ten. Sequencing was carried out using peripheral blood. The receptors stem from a woman aged 55-75 years with acute or convalescent COVID-19.

The V call is TRBV19, the J call TRBJ2-5; a possible D gene is TRBD2 (5 bases). The CDR3 is 14 residues long. Trimming took 5 bases from V and 1 from J, leaving 11 bases between them. Per the germline V gene, CDR1 is LNHDA and CDR2 is SQIVND (reference sequence). CDR3 nucleotide sequence: TGTGCCAGTAGTCCCCTAGGGAGCCAAGAGACCCAGTACTTC. It is translated as CASSPLGSQETQYF.

The rearrangement uses TRBV2 and TRBJ1-6; D unresolved. Trimming left V 10 bases short and J 8 bases short, with 15 bases between. Germline values: CDR1 SNHLY, CDR2 FYNNEI. This CDR3 has 13 residues. CDR3 in DNA: TGTGCCACCACGAGGGAGGATGATTCACCCCTCCACTTT. It is translated as CATTREDDSPLHF.

V gene TRBV6-1 combines with J gene TRBJ1-5; 8 nucleotides align to TRBD1. The CDR3 contains 15 residues. Germline CDR1 reads MNHNS; CDR2 reads SASEGT. V shed 2 bases and J 4 bases; nucleotides not matched to a gene: 4. The CDR3 bases are TGTGCCAGCAGTGAACGGACAGGGCGTAATCAGCCCCAGCATTTT. This sequence encodes CASSERTGRNQPQHF.

The sample holds one count of this clone. The CDR3 region has the DNA TGTGCCAGCAGCCAAGGCGGACTAGCGGGAGGGCCAACGGGGAATGAGCAGTTCTTC. It encodes CASSQGGLAGGPTGNEQFF. This chain links TRBV3-1 (or the pseudogene TRBV3-2) with TRBJ2-1, with TRBD2 matching over 15 bases. The junction had 11 bases not matched to a gene; V was cut back by 1 base and J by 7 bases. The germline gives CDR1 LGHDT, CDR2 YNNKEL (reference sequence). CDR3 length: 19 residues.

The rearrangement joins TRBV7-8 to TRBJ1-4; 10 bases match TRBD1. Germline CDR1 SGHVS, CDR2 FQNEAQ. J was trimmed by 8 bases and V by 5 bases; bases with no gene match: 8. The CDR3 extends over 15 amino acids. DNA of the CDR3: TGTGCCAGCAGCCAGTGGACAGGGGGTAACGAAAAACTGTTTTTT. Amino acid sequence: CASSQWTGGNEKLFF. The full variable domain, with the rest looked up from reference TRBV7-8 and TRBJ1-4, is GAGVSQSPRYKVAKRGQDVALRCDPISGHVSLFWYQQALGQGPEFLTYFQNEAQLDKSGLPSDRFFAERPEGSVSTLKIQRTQQEDSAVYLCASSQWTGGNEKLFFGSGTQLSVL.

This sequence joins TRBV6-5 and TRBJ2-3; D gene ambiguous. CDR3 length equals 13 residues. Germline V gene sequence: CDR1 MNHEY, CDR2 SVGAGI. Between the trimmed V and J ends, which lost 10 bases and 2 bases, there was a span of 13 bases. For the CDR3, the DNA is TGTGCCACGCCAGCGCCGTTCACAGATACGCAGTATTTT. Protein: CATPAPFTDTQYF.

The chain links TRBV3-1 (or the pseudogene TRBV3-2) to TRBJ2-2, with 11 bases that match TRBD2. This CDR3 spans 19 amino acids. V lost 1 base, J lost 3 bases, and 10 bases stayed unmatched. CDR1 and CDR2 (germline): LGHDT, YNNKEL (reference sequence). The DNA for the CDR3 is TGTGCCAGCAGCCAAGGGAGACTAGCGGGAAGGGGGGACACCGGGGAGCTGTTTTTT. This sequence encodes CASSQGRLAGRGDTGELFF.

The V call is TRBV3-1 (or the pseudogene TRBV3-2), the J call TRBJ2-3; no definite D call. V lost 3 bases, J lost 7 bases, and 14 bases lay in between. Germline V lookup: CDR1 LGHDT, CDR2 YNNKEL (reference sequence). The CDR3 length is 14 residues. Written as DNA, the CDR3 is TGTGCCAGCAGCCACCCCCCAGAAACATATACGCAGTATTTT. Protein: CASSHPPETYTQYF.

CDR3 loop: CASRVGQGASYNSPLHF. The CDR3 nucleotides read TGTGCCAGCAGGGTCGGACAGGGGGCTTCCTATAATTCACCCCTCCACTTT. The chain employs TRBV2 and TRBJ1-6; 11 bases agree with TRBD1. The V segment lost 6 bases and the J segment 1 base; nucleotides outside the gene matches: 5. The V gene's germline CDR1 is SNHLY and CDR2 FYNNEI. This CDR3 is 17 amino acids long.

The genes are TRBV30 and TRBJ1-3; D gene ambiguous. The germline CDR1 and CDR2 sequences are GTSNPN and SVGIG (reference sequence). The CDR3 is 16 residues long. V was trimmed by 0 bases and J by 4 bases, leaving 16 bases between them. The CDR3 region is CAWSVYGSISGNTIYF. The CDR3 DNA follows: TGTGCCTGGAGTGTATATGGGAGTATTTCGGGAAACACCATATATTTT.